Shown below are 27 T cell receptor beta chains from a single sample sequenced in a study of patients and donors after allogeneic stem cell transplantation. MiXCR was run by TCRdb on the RT-PCR reads, yielding one entry per CDR3 protein. The table has 150,000 to 200,000 distinct CDR3 sequences, roughly 30% seen once. Sequenced input: blood, either unsorted or a sorted T cell fraction (not recorded which). Receptors originate from a human donor who was either an allogeneic HSCT recipient or a stem cell or donor lymphocyte infusion donor (not recorded which). It is not recorded whose cells these are; they may come from a transplant donor.

The V gene is TRBV12-3 or TRBV12-4, the J gene TRBJ2-5, with 10 bases lining up with TRBD2. V was pared by 1 base and J by 9 bases, with 5 bases of the junction left unmatched. The CDR3 totals 14 residues. The CDR3 spells CASSLGASGGAQYF. CDR3 nucleotide sequence: TGTGCCAGCAGTTTAGGGGCTAGCGGGGGAGCCCAGTACTTC.

This clonotype was recorded a few times. The gene calls are TRBV11-2 and TRBJ1-1; 7 bases agree with TRBD1. J lost 7 bases, V lost 5 bases, and 10 bases had no gene match. Germline V lookup: CDR1 SGHAT, CDR2 FQNNGV. This CDR3 spans 14 amino acids. The CDR3 DNA sequence: TGTGCCAGCAGCCTGTCCCGGGACAGTCTTGAAGCTTTCTTT. This sequence encodes CASSLSRDSLEAFF.

V gene TRBV6-2 or TRBV6-3 combines with J gene TRBJ2-7; D remains ambiguous. Germline values: CDR1 MNHEY, CDR2 SVGEGT. V lost 3 bases and J 0 bases, leaving 24 bases between the germline ends. The CDR3 runs 19 residues. The CDR3 here is CASSYSGVRAKRSSYEQYF. The CDR3 nucleotides read TGTGCCAGCAGTTATTCCGGCGTTCGAGCTAAACGGAGCTCCTACGAGCAGTACTTC.

This clonotype was found a few times. The chain carries TRBV28 and TRBJ1-4; 7 bases line up with TRBD1. Germline CDR1 is MDHEN and CDR2 is SYDVKM. This CDR3 has 17 amino acids. Trimming removed 3 bases from V and 0 bases from J; junction bases left unmatched: 7. As DNA, the CDR3 is TGTGCCAGCAGTTTTCTCCGGACAGGCGCAACTAATGAAAAACTGTTTTTT. This codes for CASSFLRTGATNEKLFF.

V gene TRBV5-6 combines with J gene TRBJ1-6; D remains unclear. Trimming took 2 bases from V and 4 from J, leaving 7 bases between them. The CDR3 covers 14 residues. CDR1 SGHDT and CDR2 YYEEEE come from the germline V gene. The CDR3 region is CASSLAGYNSPLHF. In DNA, the CDR3 is TGTGCCAGCAGCTTAGCTGGTTATAATTCACCCCTCCACTTT.

This clonotype was found a few times. This sequence joins TRBV5-5 and TRBJ1-4; D remains ambiguous. Germline lookup yields CDR1 SGHKS and CDR2 YYEKEE (reference sequence). Trimming cost V 0 bases and J 0 bases, with 6 bases left between them. The CDR3 totals 15 residues. The CDR3 loop is CASSLGPATNEKLFF. The DNA of the CDR3 is TGTGCCAGCAGCTTGGGCCCTGCAACTAATGAAAAACTGTTTTTT. The full variable domain, in which reference TRBV5-5 and TRBJ1-4 provide the parts outside the CDR3, is DAGVTQSPTHLIKTRGQQVTLRCSPISGHKSVSWYQQVLGQGPQFIFQYYEKEERGRGNFPDRFSARQFPNYSSELNVNALLLGDSALYLCASSLGPATNEKLFFGSGTQLSVL.

The J gene is TRBJ1-5, the V gene TRBV19; 8 bases map to TRBD1. The CDR3 runs 15 residues. J lost 6 bases, V lost 4 bases, and 8 bases had no gene match. CDR1 and CDR2 (germline): LNHDA, SQIVND (reference sequence). The DNA for the CDR3 is TGTGCCAGTAGTAGGACAGGGCAGGCCGGTCAGCCCCAGCATTTT. Translation: CASSRTGQAGQPQHF.

In nucleotides, the CDR3 is TGCGCCAGCAGCTTTGCTAGCGGGAGGTCAGGGACCTACGAGCAGTACTTC. Its translation is CASSFASGRSGTYEQYF. The chain recombines TRBV5-1 with TRBJ2-7, with TRBD2 matching 11 bases. J gave up 2 bases and V 2 bases, and 9 bases lay outside the gene matches. Germline V lookup: CDR1 SGHRS, CDR2 YFSETQ. This CDR3 comprises 17 residues.

The V call is TRBV6-6, the J call TRBJ1-5, with D uncertain. Trimming removed 5 bases at V and 4 bases at J, with 6 bases between. This CDR3 is 12 amino acids long. Looked up from germline, CDR1 is MNHNY and CDR2 is SVGAGI (reference sequence). The chain's CDR3 is CASSRSNQPQHF. The CDR3 bases are TGTGCCAGCAGTCGCTCGAATCAGCCCCAGCATTTT.

This clonotype was observed a few times. This chain joins TRBV5-1 and TRBJ1-1, with TRBD1 as a possible D gene (5 bases). Germline V lookup: CDR1 SGHRS, CDR2 YFSETQ. V was cut by 1 base and J by 4 bases, with 11 bases left in between. The CDR3 spans 14 residues. Written as DNA, the CDR3 is TGCGCCAGCAGCTTGAGTCAACAGGTCACTGAAGCTTTCTTT. This gives the protein CASSLSQQVTEAFF.

The CDR3 DNA sequence: TGCAGCGCCGGACTAGCGGGAGGGAACACCGGGGAGCTGTTTTTT. It encodes CSAGLAGGNTGELFF. V and J are TRBV29-1 and TRBJ2-2; 14 nucleotides match TRBD2. Germline V gives CDR1 SQVTM, CDR2 ANQGSEA. Germline trimming cut 7 bases from V and 1 base from J; bases unmatched to any gene: 2. The CDR3 has 15 residues.

The table lists this clonotype with a few counts. The genes are TRBV20-1 and TRBJ2-2; D call uncertain. CDR3 length: 12 residues. V lost 0 bases, J lost 4 bases, and 3 bases lay in between. Germline V gives CDR1 DFQATT, CDR2 SNEGSKA (reference sequence). CDR3 sequence (DNA): TGCAGTGCTAGAGATCTCACCGGGGAGCTGTTTTTT. It specifies CSARDLTGELFF.

This clonotype was observed a handful of times. The chain links TRBV6-6 to TRBJ2-3; D is possibly TRBD2 (5 bases). CDR1 and CDR2 (germline): MNHNY, SVGAGI (reference sequence). The CDR3 covers 14 residues. V shed 2 bases and J shed 2 bases, with 8 bases lying between them. The CDR3 DNA reads TGTGCCAGCAGTTACCTCGGGAACACAGATACGCAGTATTTT. This sequence encodes CASSYLGNTDTQYF.

CDR3: CASSSGFPNEKLFF. As DNA, the CDR3 is TGTGCCAGCAGTTCAGGGTTTCCTAATGAAAAACTGTTTTTT. The V call is TRBV6-6, the J call TRBJ1-4, with D perhaps matching TRBD1 (5 bases). Trimming took off 4 bases at V and 3 bases at J, with 9 bases between the two ends. CDR3 length equals 14 residues. From germline, CDR1 is MNHNY and CDR2 SVGAGI (reference sequence).

This clonotype came up a few times. The rearrangement uses TRBV29-1 and TRBJ2-1; the match to TRBD2 covers 11 bases. Trimming at V came to 1 base and at J to 3 bases, leaving 8 bases not matched to a gene. Germline CDR1 SQVTM, CDR2 ANQGSEA. This CDR3 spans 17 amino acids. CDR3 amino acids: CSVEGGTSGAGYNEQFF. In DNA, the CDR3 is TGCAGCGTTGAAGGCGGGACTAGCGGTGCGGGCTACAATGAGCAGTTCTTC.

In its sample, this clonotype was seen a few times. The V call is TRBV28, the J call TRBJ2-7; TRBD2 matches at 8 bases. V shed 10 bases and J 5 bases; nucleotides not matched to a gene: 10. From germline, CDR1 is MDHEN and CDR2 SYDVKM. The CDR3 spans 13 residues. The CDR3 spells CATSSGSADEQYF. The CDR3 coding sequence is TGTGCCACCAGCAGCGGGAGCGCCGACGAGCAGTACTTC.

The chain couples TRBV2 to TRBJ2-1; D could derive from TRBD1 or TRBD2 (6 bases each). Deletions cut 4 bases from V and 4 bases from J, with 20 bases between. CDR1 is SNHLY and CDR2 is FYNNEI in the germline V gene. The CDR3 length is 17 residues. The CDR3 reads CASSARLGGDGYNEQFF. As DNA, the CDR3 is TGTGCCAGCAGTGCCCGACTAGGGGGAGATGGGTACAATGAGCAGTTCTTC. Full variable domain (remainder filled in from reference TRBV2 and TRBJ2-1): EPEVTQTPSHQVTQMGQEVILRCVPISNHLYFYWYRQILGQKVEFLVSFYNNEISEKSEIFDDQFSVERPDGSNFTLKIRSTKLEDSAMYFCASSARLGGDGYNEQFFGPGTRLTVL.

The sample holds a few counts of this clonotype. The chain employs TRBV3-1 and TRBJ1-6; 8 bases fit TRBD1. The length of the CDR3 is 17 residues. J gave up 9 bases and V 4 bases, and 14 bases lay outside the gene matches. Germline CDR1 is LGHDT and CDR2 is YNNKEL (reference sequence). CDR3 in amino acids: CASSRGQGRGGGSPLHF. DNA for the CDR3: TGTGCCAGCAGCCGAGGACAGGGCAGAGGAGGAGGTTCACCCCTCCACTTT. The full variable domain, its missing parts supplied by reference TRBV3-1 and TRBJ1-6, is DTAVSQTPKYLVTQMGNDKSIKCEQNLGHDTMYWYKQDSKKFLKIMFSYNNKELIINETVPNRFSPKSPDKAHLNLHINSLELGDSAVYFCASSRGQGRGGGSPLHFGNGTRLTVT.

V is TRBV20-1 and J is TRBJ2-3; TRBD1 matches 7 bases. CDR3 length: 13 amino acids. J was trimmed by 10 bases and V by 6 bases; bases with no gene match: 13. Germline V CDR1 and CDR2: DFQATT, SNEGSKA (reference sequence). DNA for the CDR3: TGCAGTGCCAAAAACAGGGGCTACATCCCGCAGTATTTT. This gives the protein CSAKNRGYIPQYF.

The chain joins TRBV5-5 to TRBJ2-1; TRBD1 might be the D (5 bases). V was cut by 0 bases and J by 8 bases, with 12 bases left in between. The CDR3 has 14 amino acids. CDR1 is SGHKS, CDR2 YYEKEE, per germline (reference sequence). In nucleotides, the CDR3 is TGTGCCAGCAGCTTGGGAGCCAGGGTCGATGAGCAGTTCTTC. It is translated as CASSLGARVDEQFF.

The CDR3 DNA is TGCGCCAGCAGCCACACCGGACTAGCGGCCTACGAGCAGTACTTC. Encoded protein: CASSHTGLAAYEQYF. This rearrangement joins TRBV4-3 to TRBJ2-7; the match to TRBD2 covers 10 bases. Germline V gives CDR1 LGHNA, CDR2 YSLEER. This CDR3 contains 15 residues. Germline trimming cut 3 bases from V and 2 bases from J; bases unmatched to any gene: 4.

This clonotype has a single count. This chain uses TRBV29-1 with TRBJ2-1, with D perhaps TRBD2 (6 bases). Trimming cost V 8 bases and J 9 bases, with 32 bases left between them. Germline lookup yields CDR1 SQVTM and CDR2 ANQGSEA. The CDR3 runs to 17 residues. The CDR3 nucleotides read TGCAGCTCCCGATCCCCAGGGACTGGGACTTGGTGGAGTGAGCAGTTCTTC. This gives the protein CSSRSPGTGTWWSEQFF.

This clonotype was found many times. The V and J genes are TRBV5-1 and TRBJ1-1; D is possibly TRBD1 (6 bases). V was clipped by 4 bases and J by 4 bases, with 20 bases between them. CDR1 is SGHRS, CDR2 YFSETQ, per germline. The CDR3 consists of 16 residues. The CDR3 DNA reads TGCGCCAGCAGCCTGTCCCCATCGGGGGCGGTCACTGAAGCTTTCTTT. Amino acids: CASSLSPSGAVTEAFF.

The CDR3 DNA reads TGTGCCAGCAGCTTCAGAGCGGGACCATACAATGAGCAGTTCTTC. This translates into CASSFRAGPYNEQFF. V is TRBV7-9 and J is TRBJ2-1; 7 bases match TRBD2. CDR1 is SEHNR and CDR2 is FQNEAQ in the germline V gene (reference sequence). The V segment lost 3 bases and the J segment 4 bases; nucleotides outside the gene matches: 6. There are 15 residues in the CDR3.

The chain uses TRBV10-3 and TRBJ2-1, with D possibly being TRBD1 (6 bases). The germline gives CDR1 ENHRY, CDR2 SYGVKD. V was shortened by 7 bases and J by 6 bases, with 13 bases between the two germline ends. This CDR3 comprises 13 residues. Written as DNA, the CDR3 is TGTGCCATCACTCGGCAGGGGATCAATGAGCAGTTCTTC. Protein product: CAITRQGINEQFF.

V usage is TRBV20-1 and J usage is TRBJ2-1; D unclear. Germline CDR1 and CDR2: DFQATT and SNEGSKA (reference sequence). The CDR3 runs to 9 residues. V gave up 5 bases and J gave up 16 bases, with 12 bases separating them. As DNA, the CDR3 is TGCAGTGCTCGACCCAATTTTTTCTTC. Translated: CSARPNFFF.

The genes are TRBV5-1 and TRBJ2-1, with D maybe TRBD1 (5 bases). The CDR3 is made up of 16 amino acids. Trimming removed 3 bases at V and 6 bases at J, with 19 bases between. The germline V gene has CDR1 SGHRS and CDR2 YFSETQ. The CDR3 DNA follows: TGCGCCAGCAGCTGGCTTACTTCAGGGTCCCTCAATGAGCAGTTCTTC. The encoded protein is CASSWLTSGSLNEQFF.